The clone carrying this T cell receptor (beta chain) was found once. Its antigen is still unknown. The sample is drawn from a study of T cells in localized non-small cell lung cancer. Study findings and constraints: It was uninvolved adjacent lung that showed the highest T cell clonality, exceeding tumor.

Method: immunoSEQ multiplex PCR; TCRdb's copy keeps in-frame clones and lacks some. The data show some 10,000 clones, with roughly 81% seen just once and 6.5% to 9.5% held by the top ten. The receptor's source is a male donor at least 60 years old with stage III lung adenocarcinoma. Sequenced here: peripheral blood, sampled before any cancer treatment.

In DNA, the CDR3 is TGTGCCAGTAGTTTTAACCGGGGTCACAATGAGCAGTTCTTC. Its protein is CASSFNRGHNEQFF. J is TRBJ2-1 and V is TRBV19; TRBD2 is a possible D gene (5 bases). This CDR3 has 14 residues. CDR1 is LNHDA, CDR2 SQIVND, per germline (reference sequence). V lost 5 bases, J lost 5 bases, and 13 bases lay in between.